This is a list of T cell receptor beta chains from one sample in a study of OX40 agonist ivuxolimab in advanced cancers. Here immunoSEQ multiplex PCR was the method, and the copy in TCRdb shows in-frame clones only, minus some. The data show 75,000 to 95,000 clones, more than 80% seen once. The sample was CD4+ or CD8+ T cells sorted from blood, taken in a trial of the OX40 agonist ivuxolimab. All receptors derive from an adult with an advanced solid tumor such as melanoma, head and neck, liver or kidney cancer. The CDR3 runs from the conserved cysteine through the conserved F or W. Fields, in order: J gene, D gene, V gene, CDR3 protein. A D gene is named only where the DNA matches it firmly.

TRBJ2-1,TRBD1,TRBV11-2,CASSLLQGVTYNEQFF
TRBJ2-4,.,TRBV4-1,CASSQGMAGLLAKNIQYF
TRBJ2-6,.,TRBV13,CASSSNSGANVLTF
TRBJ2-7,.,TRBV28,CASSLLDSDEQYF
TRBJ1-5,.,TRBV9,CASSVATGQPQHF
.,.,TRBV28,CASSLGTGLQLSSYEQYF
TRBJ1-1,TRBD1,TRBV6-1,CASAAGGNTEAFF
TRBJ2-7,.,TRBV19,CASSISARGTYEQYF
TRBJ2-5,.,TRBV27,CASRRNQETQYF
TRBJ1-5,.,TRBV27,CASSFGRSNQPQHF
TRBJ1-2,.,TRBV7-9,CASSPKGGAYGYTF
TRBJ1-2,.,TRBV5-4,CASSLLTDGYTF
TRBJ2-3,TRBD2,TRBV23-1,CASSHGGASGGTDTQYF
TRBJ1-1,.,TRBV10-3,CAISDPSLDRQNTEAFF
TRBJ2-5,.,TRBV5-4,CASSTTQGRETQYF
TRBJ2-7,TRBD1,TRBV4-1,CASSRDRGHEQYF
TRBJ2-7,.,TRBV5-6,CASSHSYEQYF
TRBJ1-5,.,TRBV7-8,CASSLRGGTYQPQHF
TRBJ2-5,TRBD2,TRBV4-2,CASSPSRASGIETQYF
TRBJ2-5,.,TRBV5-6,CASSPGGSPETQYF